The text below deals with one T cell receptor (beta chain). Its specificity is unknown. Sequencing used one aliquot of 500,000 or so cells per fraction. This sample is drawn from a study of coeliac disease. Findings of the study overall: Control samples showed higher TRB and TRG clonality than intraepithelial and lamina propria samples in active celiac disease. Only 1 of 6 controls, but 9 of 18 coeliac samples, showed published gliadin-specific TRB sequences.

Trimming took off 3 bases at V and 7 bases at J, with 6 bases between the two ends. The CDR3 spans 12 residues. Germline assignment: CDR1 SEHNR and CDR2 FQNEAQ (reference sequence). Some clones are missing from TCRdb's copy, which holds only in-frame ones; the method was immunoSEQ multiplex PCR. Seen here are roughly 7,000 clones, more than 60% observed once, and the top ten hold approximately 3.1%. Sequencing was done on a sample of lamina propria lymphocytes from the gut. The chain joins TRBV7-9 to TRBJ1-4; D is undetermined. This sequence originates from a woman aged 55 to 70 with active celiac disease. CDR3 coding DNA: TGTGCCAGCAGCTTCTACGGTGAAAAACTGTTTTTT. It encodes CASSFYGEKLFF.